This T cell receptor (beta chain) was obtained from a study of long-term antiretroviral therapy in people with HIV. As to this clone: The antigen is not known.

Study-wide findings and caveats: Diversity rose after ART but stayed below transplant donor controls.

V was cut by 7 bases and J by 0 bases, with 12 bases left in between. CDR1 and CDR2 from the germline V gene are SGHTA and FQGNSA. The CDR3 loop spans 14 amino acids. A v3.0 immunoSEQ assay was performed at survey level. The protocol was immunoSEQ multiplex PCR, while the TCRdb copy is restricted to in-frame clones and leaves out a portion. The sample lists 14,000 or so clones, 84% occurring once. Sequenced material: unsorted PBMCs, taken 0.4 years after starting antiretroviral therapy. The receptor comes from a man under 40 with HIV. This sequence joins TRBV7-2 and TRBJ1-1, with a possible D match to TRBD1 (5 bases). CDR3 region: CASILTDLNTEAFF. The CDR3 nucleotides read TGTGCCAGCATCCTGACAGACCTGAACACTGAAGCTTTCTTT.